The rows below give T cell receptor beta chains drawn from one sample of a study of T cells in Graves' hyperthyroidism and ophthalmopathy. TCRdb re-analysed the multiplex PCR reads in MiXCR, keeping a single row per CDR3 protein. Among roughly 800,000 distinct CDR3 sequences listed, roughly 40% were seen once. The specimen sequenced was blood. These TCRs come from a man younger than 35 with Graves' hyperthyroidism. Both conserved end residues are part of each CDR3. The order of the fields is clone size, V gene, J gene, D gene, CDR3 DNA, CDR3 protein. A D gene is named only where the DNA matches it firmly. Clone size is given for some rows only: seen once, a few or many times, or a class if the clone is expanded.

.	TRBV6-5	TRBJ2-7	TRBD2	TGTGCCAGCACCCACGACAGCGGGATCCCCTACGAGCAGTACTTC	CASTHDSGIPYEQYF
few	TRBV6-5	TRBJ1-4	.	TGTGCCAGCAGTCAGGTCTTGAGTGAAAAACTGTTTTTT	CASSQVLSEKLFF
.	TRBV19	TRBJ2-3	.	TGTGCCAGTAGTCAACAGAACCCAGATACGCAGTATTTT	CASSQQNPDTQYF
many	TRBV7-9	TRBJ1-3	.	TGTGCCAGCAGCTCAGGCTCTGGAAACACCATATATTTT	CASSSGSGNTIYF
.	TRBV10-3	TRBJ1-5	.	TGTGCCATCAGTGGGGGGAGCAATCAGCCCCAGCATTTT	CAISGGSNQPQHF
many	TRBV7-9	TRBJ2-6	.	TGTGCCAGCAGCTGGACAGACTCTGGGGCCAACGTCCTGACTTTC	CASSWTDSGANVLTF
.	TRBV6-1	TRBJ2-7	TRBD1	TGTGCCAGCAGCTCCTCCCCGACAGGGATATCCTACGAGCAGTACTTC	CASSSSPTGISYEQYF
.	TRBV5-1	TRBJ2-7	.	TGCGCCAGCAGCTTGGGGACGTTTGGGAACGAGCAGTACTTC	CASSLGTFGNEQYF
few	TRBV5-1	TRBJ2-5	.	TGCGCCAGCAGCTCGGGAGAGGGGAAAGAGACCCAGTACTTC	CASSSGEGKETQYF
.	TRBV29-1	TRBJ2-7	.	TGCAGCGTTGAAGAAGGTTTAGGGACGGCTTACGAGCAGTACTTC	CSVEEGLGTAYEQYF
many	TRBV7-2	TRBJ1-4	.	TGTGCCAGCAGCTTACTGCCTACAGGGTGGAATGAAAAACTGTTTTTT	CASSLLPTGWNEKLFF
many	TRBV2	TRBJ2-7	.	TGTGCCAGCCACGCCGGGACGGAAGGCGAGCAGTACTTC	CASHAGTEGEQYF
few	TRBV7-3	TRBJ2-5	.	TGTGCCAGCAGCTGGGGCATCACAGAGACCCAGTACTTC	CASSWGITETQYF
.	TRBV7-9	TRBJ2-5	.	TGTGCCAGCAGCCAATCGGGTTGGACGGCACAAGAGACCCAGTACTTC	CASSQSGWTAQETQYF
few	TRBV7-9	TRBJ1-1	.	TGTGCCAGCAGCTTAGCGGCGGTGCAGGTAGGATCTGAAGCTTTCTTT	CASSLAAVQVGSEAFF
.	TRBV19	TRBJ2-7	TRBD1	TGTGCCAGCAGGACAGGGAATCAGCAGTACTTC	CASRTGNQQYF
many	TRBV10-3	TRBJ1-1	TRBD1	TGTGCCATCAGTGACCTGGGACAGGACAGTGAAGCTTTCTTT	CAISDLGQDSEAFF
few	TRBV2	TRBJ2-2	TRBD2	TGTGCCAGCAGTGTAGCGGGAGCGAACACCGGGGAGCTGTTTTTT	CASSVAGANTGELFF
many	TRBV7-9	TRBJ1-1	.	TGTGCCAGCAGCTTAGCGCTGGGGGCCACTGAAGCTTTCTTT	CASSLALGATEAFF
few	TRBV6-5	TRBJ2-7	.	TGTGCCAGCAGTTACAACGGATACGAGCAGTACTTC	CASSYNGYEQYF
many	TRBV19	TRBJ1-3	.	TGTGCCAGCAGCCCTGGATTTTCTGGAAACACCATATATTTT	CASSPGFSGNTIYF
.	TRBV11-2	TRBJ2-7	.	TGTGCCTCACAAAGGGCGGGTACCCACGAGCAGTACTTC	CASQRAGTHEQYF
.	TRBV9	TRBJ1-2	.	TGTGCCAGCAGCGTAGTGGGGGCTGCTGGAAACACCTTC	CASSVVGAAGNTF
many	TRBV10-3	TRBJ1-2	.	TGTGCCATCGGAGCAGAATTTTTCTATGGCTACACCTTC	CAIGAEFFYGYTF
few	TRBV7-8	TRBJ1-6	.	TGTGCCAGCAGCCTCCGCGTGACGGGGGCACAATCACCCCTCCACTTT	CASSLRVTGAQSPLHF
once	TRBV10-3	TRBJ1-5	TRBD1	TGTGCCACCGGGACAGAGGCAATTCAGCCCCAGCATTTT	CATGTEAIQPQHF
.	TRBV25-1	TRBJ1-6	.	TGTGCCTCGGACAGACCTAGTAATTCACCCCTCCACTTT	CASDRPSNSPLHF
.	TRBV20-1	TRBJ1-1	.	TGCAGTGCTAGAGCGGGGGGTCCTGAAGCTTTCTTT	CSARAGGPEAFF
.	TRBV10-3	TRBJ2-2	TRBD2	TGTGCCATCAGTGAGTCGAGGGCAGCTAGCGGGACCGGGGAGCTGTTTTTT	CAISESRAASGTGELFF
many	TRBV2	TRBJ1-6	TRBD1	TGTGCCAGCACCGTGGGACAGATAAATTCACCCCTCCACTTT	CASTVGQINSPLHF
many	TRBV29-1	TRBJ1-2	TRBD1	TGCAGCGTTCCCTCGACCAGGGGGCAAGGCTACACCTTC	CSVPSTRGQGYTF
few	TRBV5-1	TRBJ1-1	.	TGCGCCAGCAGGGAAAGAGGGTCTCTGGGGTCTGAAGCTTTCTTT	CASRERGSLGSEAFF
.	TRBV7-2	TRBJ2-7	.	TGTGCCAGCAGCCCTCAAGAAAACGCCTTCCGGGAGCAGTACTTC	CASSPQENAFREQYF
few	TRBV12-3/TRBV12-4	TRBJ2-5	TRBD1	TGTGCCAGCAGCCCGACAGGGGGAGGCCAAGAGACCCAGTACTTC	CASSPTGGGQETQYF
.	TRBV29-1	TRBJ1-1	.	TGCAGCGTGAAAGACACTGAAGCTTTCTTT	CSVKDTEAFF
once	TRBV5-5	TRBJ1-2	.	TGTGCCAGCAGCACTAACCGGAGTAACTATGGCTACACCTTC	CASSTNRSNYGYTF
.	TRBV29-1	TRBJ1-1	TRBD1	TGCAGCGTGGGCGGGACAGTCAATCGGCAAGCTTTCTTT	CSVGGTVNRQAFF
many	TRBV7-2	TRBJ1-5	.	TGCGCCAGCAGCTTGACGGCTAATCAGCCCCAGCATTTT	CASSLTANQPQHF
many	TRBV7-6	TRBJ1-2	.	TGTGCCAGCAGCTTAGCGCCCGGATTGGACAGCGCACTTATCTATGGCTACACCTTC	CASSLAPGLDSALIYGYTF
.	TRBV20-1	TRBJ2-7	TRBD1	TGCAGTGCCTCCCGGGACAGGTTCTACGAGCAGTACTTC	CSASRDRFYEQYF
.	TRBV9	TRBJ2-7	.	TGTGCCAGCAGCGTAGAGGGGAAGACTGAAGAGCAGTACTTC	CASSVEGKTEEQYF
few	TRBV12-3/TRBV12-4	TRBJ1-4	.	TGTGCCAACAGTTTAGGTCCGCTGAGTACTGAACTGTTTTTT	CANSLGPLSTELFF
few	TRBV19	TRBJ2-2	.	TGTGCCAGTAGTATGCGGACACTCGACCCCGGGGAGCTGTTTTTT	CASSMRTLDPGELFF
.	TRBV6-5	TRBJ1-6	TRBD1	TGTGCCAGCAGCCCGAACCATGGACAGGGGAATTCACCCCTCCACTTT	CASSPNHGQGNSPLHF
.	TRBV7-2	TRBJ1-4	.	TGTGCCAGCAGCCGTCAGGGGACCACCGAAAAACTGTTTTTT	CASSRQGTTEKLFF
.	TRBV6-5	TRBJ1-2	TRBD1	TGTGCCAGCAACCTGAGGGGAGGGGGCGATGGTGGCTACACCTTC	CASNLRGGGDGGYTF
few	TRBV29-1	TRBJ2-7	TRBD2	TGCAGCGTTAGGAACTCCGCCCCGCGGGAGGAGCAGTACTTC	CSVRNSAPREEQYF
.	TRBV2	TRBJ1-2	.	TGTGCCAGCGTTGAAGAGAGGGCCGGCTACACCTTC	CASVEERAGYTF
.	TRBV3-1	TRBJ1-2	.	TGTGCCAGCAGCCAAGGGCCCTCGGTCAAGGGGCACTATGGCTACACCTTC	CASSQGPSVKGHYGYTF
.	TRBV29-1	TRBJ1-1	.	TGCAGCTCGTGGGGAAGCGAGAACACTGAAGCTTTCTTT	CSSWGSENTEAFF
.	TRBV24-1	TRBJ2-2	.	TGTGCCACCGGTGATTACGGACAGTACACCGGGGAGCTGTTTTTT	CATGDYGQYTGELFF
few	TRBV7-8	TRBJ1-4	TRBD1	TGTGCCAGCAGCACCCGGACAGGAATTAATGAAAAACTGTTTTTT	CASSTRTGINEKLFF
.	TRBV7-2	TRBJ2-7	TRBD1	TGTGCCAGCAGCTCGCGGACAGGGACACTACCCTACGAGCAGTACTTC	CASSSRTGTLPYEQYF
few	TRBV19	TRBJ1-5	.	TGTGCCAGTGAACTGCGTACAGCTCCGAATCAGCCCCAGCATTTT	CASELRTAPNQPQHF
.	TRBV20-1	TRBJ2-7	.	TGCAGTGCTAGAGCCCTGGGCTACGAGCAGTACTTC	CSARALGYEQYF
many	TRBV2	TRBJ1-2	TRBD1	TGTGCCAGCAGGTTCTCAAGGGGGCCTGGCTACACCTTC	CASRFSRGPGYTF
many	TRBV6-1	TRBJ1-4	.	TGTGCCAGCAGTGAAGCCATTAATGAAAAACTGTTTTTT	CASSEAINEKLFF
many	TRBV19	TRBJ1-1	.	TGTGCCAGCGGACGCCAGGATATTCAGGCTTTCTTT	CASGRQDIQAFF